The present TCR beta chain was sequenced within a study of cytomegalovirus exposure and HLA in healthy donors. A word on this clone: Its antigen is not identified.

Findings of the study overall: As confirmed in vitro, three CMV-associated chains were specific for CMV antigens. The authors listed about 170 TCR beta chains as cytomegalovirus-associated.

Each of the donors was a healthy bone marrow donor. The primer mix had 60 Vbeta and 13 Jbeta primers. Profiled with immunoSEQ multiplex PCR; TCRdb holds only in-frame clones, not every one. The sample carries approximately 190,000 clones, about 84% recorded once. CDR1 is MNHEY, CDR2 SMNVEV, per germline (reference sequence). The CDR3 contains 16 residues. J was trimmed by 7 bases and V by 0 bases; bases with no gene match: 9. The TCR originated in a man aged 50 to 59 in good health and CMV-seronegative. Sequenced: PBMCs. The genes are TRBV27 and TRBJ1-2, with 9 bases aligning to TRBD1. As DNA, the CDR3 is TGTGCCAGCAGTTTATCTTTGGGGACAGGGCCTTCTGGCTACACCTTC. Translating it yields CASSLSLGTGPSGYTF.